Following are 6 T cell receptor beta chains from one sample sequenced in a study of cytomegalovirus exposure and HLA in healthy donors. Primers included in the PCR were 60 Vbeta and 13 Jbeta primers. Measured with immunoSEQ multiplex PCR; TCRdb has only the in-frame clones, and not every one. Of 150,000 or so clones listed, around 82% were seen once; the top ten hold 5.5% to 8.5%. The sequencing input was PBMCs. The source of these receptors is a woman in her forties or fifties in good health and CMV-seropositive.

V usage is TRBV7-2 and J usage is TRBJ1-2; 10 nucleotides align to TRBD1. The germline V gene has CDR1 SGHTA and CDR2 FQGNSA. Germline trimming cut 3 bases from V and 8 bases from J; bases unmatched to any gene: 9. The CDR3 runs to 15 residues. Here the CDR3 reads CASSFNRQGAGGYTF. In DNA form, the CDR3 reads TGTGCCAGCAGCTTTAACAGACAGGGGGCGGGGGGCTACACCTTC.

The genes are TRBV6-5 and TRBJ2-3, with D unclear. Trimming removed 5 bases from V and 3 bases from J, with 15 bases in between. CDR1 and CDR2 (germline): MNHEY, SVGAGI. The CDR3 runs to 15 residues. The CDR3, as DNA: TGTGCCAGCAGTCAAACTATACTAAGAACAGATACGCAGTATTTT. Translated: CASSQTILRTDTQYF.

This chain connects TRBV4-2 to TRBJ2-3; 11 bases agree with TRBD2. The CDR3 is 17 amino acids. Unmatched junction bases numbered 11, after V lost 4 bases and J lost 5 bases. CDR1 and CDR2 (germline): LGHNA, YNFKEQ. Written as DNA, the CDR3 is TGTGCCAGCAGCCCGTTAGCGGGGGGGCATGTTGGAGATACGCAGTATTTT. It codes for CASSPLAGGHVGDTQYF.

The chain uses TRBV15 and TRBJ2-2; D gene ambiguous. V was pared by 0 bases and J by 6 bases, with 17 bases between. The germline V gene encodes CDR1 LNHNV and CDR2 YYDKDF (reference sequence). CDR3 length: 17 residues. CDR3 bases: TGTGCCACCAGCAGAGATCTTTTATCATCCGGTCCCGGGGAGCTGTTTTTT. This sequence encodes CATSRDLLSSGPGELFF.

This clone showed up just a few times. V gene TRBV6-1 combines with J gene TRBJ2-7; possibly TRBD1 for D (5 bases). CDR3 size: 13 residues. Trimming took 11 bases from V and 5 from J, leaving 19 bases between them. Germline V gene sequence: CDR1 MNHNS, CDR2 SASEGT. This CDR3 reads CAGPFLGLDEQYF. DNA for the CDR3: TGTGCCGGGCCTTTTTTGGGGCTCGACGAGCAGTACTTC.

This clone was counted only a few times. The rearrangement links TRBV2 to TRBJ1-6, with 8 bases that match TRBD1. The CDR3 runs 14 residues. The germline CDR1 and CDR2 sequences are SNHLY and FYNNEI. V lost 4 bases to trimming and J lost 11 bases; unmatched junction nucleotides: 7. CDR3 DNA sequence: TGTGCCAGCAGTGGGGACAGGCTTTCCGCACCCCTCCACTTT. Protein: CASSGDRLSAPLHF.